Listed below are T cell receptor beta chains from one sample, sequenced in a study of OX40 agonist ivuxolimab in advanced cancers. Assay: immunoSEQ multiplex PCR; the TCRdb copy retains only in-frame clones and omits some. The data show fewer than 35,000 clones, roughly nine tenths seen once. The sequences come from CD4+ or CD8+ T cells sorted from blood, collected in a trial of the OX40 agonist ivuxolimab. Receptors originate from an adult with an advanced solid tumor such as melanoma, head and neck, liver or kidney cancer. The CDR3 runs from the conserved cysteine through the conserved F or W. D genes are given only for firm matches. Size is omitted from some rows. Given values are once, few, many or a class for expanded clones.

CDR3 protein: CAWSLLEAGELFF; CDR3 DNA: TGTGCCTGGAGTCTATTAGAGGCCGGGGAGCTGTTTTTT; clone size: NA; D gene: NA; V gene: TRBV30; J gene: TRBJ2-2
CDR3 protein: CASSHSGQRERGYNEQFF; CDR3 DNA: TGCGCCAGCAGCCACTCCGGACAGCGGGAGAGAGGTTACAATGAGCAGTTCTTC; clone size: NA; D gene: TRBD2; V gene: TRBV4-1; J gene: TRBJ2-1
CDR3 protein: CASSELAGETETQYF; CDR3 DNA: TGTGCCAGCAGCGAACTAGCGGGAGAGACGGAGACCCAGTACTTC; clone size: NA; D gene: TRBD2; V gene: TRBV5-6; J gene: TRBJ2-5
CDR3 protein: CASRISGRAGETQYF; CDR3 DNA: TGTGCCAGCAGGATAAGCGGGAGGGCCGGGGAGACCCAGTACTTC; clone size: NA; D gene: TRBD2; V gene: TRBV27; J gene: TRBJ2-5
CDR3 protein: CASSSQGNTGELFF; CDR3 DNA: TGCGCCAGCAGTTCACAGGGAAACACCGGGGAGCTGTTTTTT; clone size: NA; D gene: NA; V gene: TRBV5-1; J gene: TRBJ2-2
CDR3 protein: CASSLLPAGGPGELFF; CDR3 DNA: TGTGCCAGCAGCTTACTCCCAGCGGGAGGACCCGGGGAGCTGTTTTTT; clone size: once; D gene: TRBD2; V gene: TRBV7-3; J gene: TRBJ2-2
CDR3 protein: CASSRTVSNQPQHF; CDR3 DNA: TGTGCCAGCAGTCGGACGGTTAGCAATCAGCCCCAGCATTTT; clone size: NA; D gene: NA; V gene: TRBV6-5; J gene: TRBJ1-5
CDR3 protein: CASSARQMNTEAFF; CDR3 DNA: TGTGCCAGCAGTGCCCGACAGATGAACACTGAAGCTTTCTTT; clone size: NA; D gene: NA; V gene: TRBV6-1; J gene: TRBJ1-1
CDR3 protein: CASSLVDRGRTGANVLTF; CDR3 DNA: TGTGCCAGCAGCTTGGTGGACAGGGGGCGCACTGGGGCCAACGTCCTGACTTTC; clone size: NA; D gene: TRBD1; V gene: TRBV5-6; J gene: TRBJ2-6
CDR3 protein: CSATNTEAFF; CDR3 DNA: TGCAGTGCTACGAACACTGAAGCTTTCTTT; clone size: NA; D gene: NA; V gene: TRBV20-1; J gene: TRBJ1-1
CDR3 protein: CASTPAGTGDNEQFF; CDR3 DNA: TGTGCCAGCACCCCTGCCGGGACAGGGGACAATGAGCAGTTCTTC; clone size: NA; D gene: TRBD1; V gene: TRBV4-2; J gene: TRBJ2-1
CDR3 protein: CASSSTGSGNQPQHF; CDR3 DNA: TGTGCCAGCAGCTCGACAGGGTCCGGCAATCAGCCCCAGCATTTT; clone size: NA; D gene: TRBD1; V gene: TRBV28; J gene: TRBJ1-5
CDR3 protein: CASTGTPGTGELFF; CDR3 DNA: TGTGCCAGCACCGGGACTCCGGGCACCGGGGAGCTGTTTTTT; clone size: NA; D gene: NA; V gene: TRBV6-4; J gene: TRBJ2-2
CDR3 protein: CASSVGVGTEDRGQFF; CDR3 DNA: TGTGCCAGCAGCGTAGGGGTCGGGACAGAGGATAGGGGGCAGTTCTTC; clone size: NA; D gene: TRBD1; V gene: TRBV9; J gene: TRBJ2-1
CDR3 protein: CASSPGLAVLFTSTDTQYF; CDR3 DNA: TGTGCCAGCAGCCCGGGACTAGCGGTGCTTTTCACTAGCACAGATACGCAGTATTTT; clone size: NA; D gene: TRBD2; V gene: TRBV7-9; J gene: TRBJ2-3
CDR3 protein: CASSHSGQKPYEQYF; CDR3 DNA: TGTGCCAGCAGCCACTCGGGACAGAAGCCCTACGAGCAGTACTTC; clone size: NA; D gene: TRBD1; V gene: TRBV4-2; J gene: TRBJ2-7
CDR3 protein: CASRARGTSYTF; CDR3 DNA: TGTGCCAGCAGAGCTCGGGGAACTAGCTACACCTTC; clone size: NA; D gene: NA; V gene: TRBV2; J gene: TRBJ1-2
CDR3 protein: CASSVSQSLFF; CDR3 DNA: TGTGCCAGCAGTGTGAGCCAGAGTTTGTTTTTT; clone size: NA; D gene: NA; V gene: TRBV25-1; J gene: TRBJ2-2
CDR3 protein: CASRGGVEKLFF; CDR3 DNA: TGTGCCAGCAGAGGGGGTGTAGAAAAACTGTTTTTT; clone size: NA; D gene: NA; V gene: TRBV28; J gene: TRBJ1-4
CDR3 protein: CASSVAGSAWETQYF; CDR3 DNA: TGTGCCAGCAGCGTAGCGGGCAGTGCTTGGGAGACCCAGTACTTC; clone size: NA; D gene: NA; V gene: TRBV9; J gene: TRBJ2-5